The 32 T cell receptor beta chains reported below all come from one sample, sequenced in a study of blood T cell repertoires in COVID-19. Using immunoSEQ multiplex PCR, the repertoire was profiled, and TCRdb retains in-frame clones only, with some absent. The sample includes about 60,000 clones, 65% to 90% of them seen just once. Sequenced sample: peripheral blood. These receptors were obtained from a human donor in a cohort sampled during active COVID-19.

This clone was counted a few times. The rearrangement uses TRBV29-1 and TRBJ1-5; the D is unclear. Trimming pared 2 bases from V and 6 bases from J, leaving 11 bases between. Germline assignment: CDR1 SQVTM and CDR2 ANQGSEA. The CDR3 totals 13 residues. CDR3 bases: TGCAGCGTTGAACTTGCGGAGGGTCAGCCCCAGCATTTT. Translated: CSVELAEGQPQHF.

This sequence joins TRBV6-1 and TRBJ1-1; 7 bases map to TRBD1. V shed 0 bases and J 0 bases; nucleotides not matched to a gene: 4. Germline CDR1 MNHNS, CDR2 SASEGT. The CDR3 has 16 amino acids. The CDR3 region has the DNA TGTGCCAGCAGTGAAGCTGAGACAGGGTTGAACACTGAAGCTTTCTTT. Its translation: CASSEAETGLNTEAFF.

The chain employs TRBV2 and TRBJ1-1, with TRBD1 matching over 7 bases. The germline gives CDR1 SNHLY, CDR2 FYNNEI. J lost 0 bases, V lost 7 bases, and 5 bases had no gene match. The CDR3 is 14 amino acids. DNA of the CDR3: TGTGCCAGCACCCGGACAGGAGTGAACACTGAAGCTTTCTTT. This gives the protein CASTRTGVNTEAFF. Based on the CDR3 plus reference TRBV2 and TRBJ1-1, the full variable domain is EPEVTQTPSHQVTQMGQEVILRCVPISNHLYFYWYRQILGQKVEFLVSFYNNEISEKSEIFDDQFSVERPDGSNFTLKIRSTKLEDSAMYFCASTRTGVNTEAFFGQGTRLTVV.

The V and J genes are TRBV7-2 and TRBJ2-3; tentative D call: TRBD1 (5 bases). The V end lost 2 bases, the J end lost 6 bases, and 15 bases lay between the germline ends. The CDR3 extends over 15 amino acids. CDR1 and CDR2 (germline): SGHTA, FQGNSA. DNA of the CDR3: TGTGCCAGCAGCTTAAAACAGGACGGCCGGGATACGCAGTATTTT. It codes for CASSLKQDGRDTQYF.

The V and J genes are TRBV5-1 and TRBJ2-1, with D possibly matching TRBD2 (7 bases). Germline V gene sequence: CDR1 SGHRS, CDR2 YFSETQ. Trimming left V 7 bases short and J 7 bases short, with 15 bases between. The CDR3 runs to 13 residues. CDR3: CASFREGGNEQFF. CDR3 sequence (DNA): TGCGCCAGCTTTAGGGAGGGGGGGAATGAGCAGTTCTTC.

Note on this clone: Other nucleotide sequences from this sample produce the same CDR3. The J gene is TRBJ2-3, the V gene TRBV5-1, with 9 bases fitting TRBD2. With 4 bases clipped from V and 4 bases from J, the junction kept 4 bases outside the gene matches. Germline V gives CDR1 SGHRS, CDR2 YFSETQ. The CDR3 spans 14 residues. This CDR3 reads CASSLGLAADTQYF. The CDR3 nucleotides are TGCGCCAGCAGCCTGGGACTAGCCGCAGATACGCAGTATTTT.

The rearrangement uses TRBV18 and TRBJ2-7; 8 nucleotides match TRBD1. CDR1 and CDR2 from the germline V gene are KGHSH and LQKENI. The CDR3 runs 14 residues. Trimming removed 1 base from V and 7 bases from J; junction bases left unmatched: 6. CDR3 in amino acids: CASSPLVQGDEQYF. CDR3 coding DNA: TGTGCCAGCTCACCACTGGTACAGGGGGATGAGCAGTACTTC.

CDR3 sequence (DNA): TGTGCCATCAGTGACCCTGCGGGGCGATCGGCCCAGTACTTC. Translated: CAISDPAGRSAQYF. This chain uses TRBV10-3 with TRBJ2-5, with D perhaps TRBD2 (6 bases). Germline V gene data show CDR1 as ENHRY and CDR2 as SYGVKD. Trimming took off 3 bases at V and 9 bases at J, with 17 bases between the two ends. The CDR3 contains 14 residues.

The rearrangement joins TRBV7-2 to TRBJ1-5, with 7 nucleotides matching TRBD1. The CDR3 has 13 amino acids. With 5 bases clipped from V and 5 bases from J, the junction kept 3 bases outside the gene matches. Germline V CDR1 and CDR2: SGHTA, FQGNSA. The CDR3 DNA is TGTGCCAGCAGCCAGGGGGTATATCAGCCCCAGCATTTT. As protein: CASSQGVYQPQHF.

This clone has a single count. CDR3 sequence: CASSPPWGQDTEAFF. The CDR3 region has the DNA TGTGCCAGCTCACCACCGTGGGGACAGGACACTGAAGCTTTCTTT. The chain couples TRBV18 to TRBJ1-1, with 8 bases aligning to TRBD1. After removal of 0 bases from V and 3 bases from J, the junction contained 3 bases not matched to a gene. The CDR3 is 15 residues long. CDR1 KGHSH and CDR2 LQKENI come from the germline V gene.

The chain carries TRBV30 and TRBJ2-7, with TRBD2 identical over 7 bases. The V and J ends lost 0 bases and 3 bases, in that order; junction bases with no gene match: 5. CDR1 and CDR2 (germline): GTSNPN, SVGIG (reference sequence). This CDR3 has 14 residues. CDR3 sequence: CAWSVRGGVYEQYF. CDR3 DNA sequence: TGTGCCTGGAGTGTACGCGGGGGAGTCTACGAGCAGTACTTC. Based on the CDR3 plus reference TRBV30 and TRBJ2-7, the full variable domain is SQTIHQWPATLVQPVGSPLSLECTVEGTSNPNLYWYRQAAGRGLQLLFYSVGIGQISSEVPQNLSASRPQDRQFILSSKKLLLSDSGFYLCAWSVRGGVYEQYFGPGTRLTVT.

This clone was found once. The CDR3 DNA is TGTGCCAGCAGACAGGGGGCGGTCTATGGCTACACCTTC. Translation gives CASRQGAVYGYTF. The chain combines TRBV2 with TRBJ1-2, with TRBD1 matching over 9 bases. Per germline, CDR1 SNHLY and CDR2 FYNNEI. V trimming: 6 bases; J trimming: 4 bases; junction bases outside the gene matches: 3. The CDR3 length is 13 residues.

The V and J genes are TRBV6-5 and TRBJ2-1, with D hard to call. V lost 6 bases, J lost 6 bases, and 15 bases lay in between. The length of the CDR3 is 14 residues. CDR1 MNHEY and CDR2 SVGAGI come from the germline V gene. The CDR3 here is CASSARQWANEQFF. The CDR3 nucleotides read TGTGCCAGCAGCGCTCGTCAGTGGGCCAATGAGCAGTTCTTC.

The chain couples TRBV5-6 to TRBJ2-5; D is ambiguous. The V end lost 1 base, the J end lost 2 bases, and 9 bases lay between the germline ends. CDR1 is SGHDT, CDR2 YYEEEE, per germline. The CDR3 spans 14 residues. The CDR3 region has the DNA TGTGCCAGCAGCTTGCCTGCAGGACAAGAGACCCAGTACTTC. Translated, it gives CASSLPAGQETQYF.

CDR3 amino acids: CASSVDSPSSYEQYF. The CDR3 DNA reads TGTGCCAGCAGCGTCGACAGCCCGAGCTCCTACGAGCAGTACTTC. The J gene is TRBJ2-7, the V gene TRBV2; possibly TRBD1 for D (5 bases). The CDR3 is 15 amino acids. V was cut by 6 bases and J by 0 bases, with 15 bases left in between. Per the germline V gene, CDR1 is SNHLY and CDR2 is FYNNEI. The whole variable domain, filled in from reference TRBV2 and TRBJ2-7, reads EPEVTQTPSHQVTQMGQEVILRCVPISNHLYFYWYRQILGQKVEFLVSFYNNEISEKSEIFDDQFSVERPDGSNFTLKIRSTKLEDSAMYFCASSVDSPSSYEQYFGPGTRLTVT.

The V call is TRBV19, the J call TRBJ2-7; 9 nucleotides agree with TRBD1. The V and J ends lost 9 bases and 4 bases, in that order; junction bases with no gene match: 7. The CDR3 has 13 amino acids. The V gene's germline CDR1 is LNHDA and CDR2 SQIVND (reference sequence). The CDR3 sequence: CASTGTGLYEQYF. CDR3 nucleotides: TGTGCCAGCACCGGGACAGGGTTGTACGAGCAGTACTTC. The full variable domain, in which reference TRBV19 and TRBJ2-7 provide the parts outside the CDR3, is DGGITQSPKYLFRKEGQNVTLSCEQNLNHDAMYWYRQDPGQGLRLIYYSQIVNDFQKGDIAEGYSVSREKKESFPLTVTSAQKNPTAFYLCASTGTGLYEQYFGPGTRLTVT.

This chain connects TRBV10-3 to TRBJ2-1; D gene unclear. The CDR3 runs 12 residues. Trimming took off 6 bases at V and 6 bases at J, with 9 bases between the two ends. Germline lookup yields CDR1 ENHRY and CDR2 SYGVKD. The CDR3: CAISERGNEQFF. The CDR3 bases are TGTGCCATCAGCGAACGAGGCAATGAGCAGTTCTTC.

This clone was picked up one time. The J gene is TRBJ1-1, the V gene TRBV5-1, with TRBD1 matching over 8 bases. The length of the CDR3 is 15 residues. With 3 bases clipped from V and 1 base from J, the junction kept 5 bases outside the gene matches. The germline V gene has CDR1 SGHRS and CDR2 YFSETQ. The CDR3 reads CASSSTGEQNTEAFF. The CDR3 DNA reads TGCGCCAGCAGCTCGACAGGGGAGCAGAACACTGAAGCTTTCTTT.

The chain recombines TRBV18 with TRBJ1-2; possible D gene TRBD1, 5 bases. Trimming cost V 3 bases and J 7 bases, with 12 bases left between them. Germline assignment: CDR1 KGHSH and CDR2 LQKENI. This CDR3 contains 13 residues. The CDR3 nucleotides are TGTGCCAGCTCACCGGACAAGGTGATTGGCTACACCTTC. This sequence encodes CASSPDKVIGYTF.

The V gene is TRBV7-8, the J gene TRBJ2-2; no clear D gene. The V gene's germline CDR1 is SGHVS and CDR2 FQNEAQ. This CDR3 has 13 residues. V lost 5 bases and J lost 8, with 12 bases in between. The CDR3 is CASSPREEGELFF. CDR3 DNA sequence: TGTGCCAGCAGCCCCCGAGAGGAGGGGGAGCTGTTTTTT.

The chain combines TRBV7-2 with TRBJ1-3; unclear D gene. Trimming shortened V by 0 bases and J by 8 bases, and 20 bases separated the two germline ends. The CDR3 has 17 amino acids. CDR1 is SGHTA, CDR2 FQGNSA, per germline. This CDR3 reads CASSLASGTGMGYTIYF. CDR3 bases: TGTGCCAGCAGCTTAGCTTCTGGAACCGGTATGGGCTACACCATATATTTT. Complete variable domain (other parts from reference TRBV7-2 and TRBJ1-3): GAGVSQSPSNKVTEKGKDVELRCDPISGHTALYWYRQSLGQGLEFLIYFQGNSAPDKSGLPSDRFSAERTGGSVSTLTIQRTQQEDSAVYLCASSLASGTGMGYTIYFGEGSWLTVV.

The CDR3 nucleotides read TGTGCCAGCAGCTTGCAGGGACAGGGGGTCGGCTACACCTTC. Protein product: CASSLQGQGVGYTF. The chain has TRBV5-4 and TRBJ1-2; 11 bases are shared with TRBD1. The V segment lost 1 base and the J segment 8 bases; nucleotides outside the gene matches: 4. The CDR3 runs to 14 residues. Germline V gene data show CDR1 as SGHNT and CDR2 as YYREEE (reference sequence).

The chain has TRBV12-3 or TRBV12-4 and TRBJ1-1; D might be TRBD1 (5 bases). V lost 3 bases and J lost 10, with 12 bases in between. This CDR3 contains 12 residues. The CDR3 protein is CASSFQGSSAFF. The DNA of the CDR3 is TGTGCCAGCAGTTTCCAGGGAAGTTCAGCTTTCTTT.

This clone was seen only once. This chain joins TRBV18 and TRBJ2-2; D perhaps matches TRBD2 (5 bases). This CDR3 region has 11 residues. Per the germline V gene, CDR1 is KGHSH and CDR2 is LQKENI. Trimming removed 5 bases at V and 7 bases at J, with 5 bases between. The CDR3 is CASSGGGELFF. The CDR3 DNA reads as TGTGCCAGCTCAGGAGGCGGGGAGCTGTTTTTT.

V is TRBV7-2 and J is TRBJ1-1; TRBD1 is a possible D gene (6 bases). The germline V gene has CDR1 SGHTA and CDR2 FQGNSA. V lost 3 bases to trimming and J lost 10 bases, with 12 bases between them. The CDR3 has 12 amino acids. The CDR3 loop is CASSFSGGRAFF. CDR3 nucleotide sequence: TGTGCCAGCAGCTTTTCCGGGGGGCGAGCTTTCTTT.

The V and J genes are TRBV11-3 and TRBJ2-7; 8 bases are a match to TRBD1. The trim removed 5 bases at V and 4 bases at J, leaving 10 bases unmatched. The CDR3 runs 15 residues. Germline V lookup: CDR1 SGHNT, CDR2 YENEEA. The CDR3 nucleotides read TGTGCCAGCAGCGCACCCGCGACAGGGGTTTACGAGCAGTACTTC. It yields the protein CASSAPATGVYEQYF.

The chain has TRBV19 and TRBJ1-3; 9 nucleotides align to TRBD1. The CDR3 is 15 amino acids. V was pared by 5 bases and J by 2 bases, with 4 bases of the junction left unmatched. The germline CDR1 and CDR2 sequences are LNHDA and SQIVND (reference sequence). The CDR3: CASSAQGAAGNTIYF. CDR3 bases: TGTGCCAGTAGTGCACAGGGGGCTGCTGGAAACACCATATATTTT.

This chain joins TRBV6-5 and TRBJ1-2, with TRBD1 matching over 9 bases. CDR1 is MNHEY and CDR2 is SVGAGI in the germline V gene. The CDR3 runs 15 residues. J gave up 6 bases and V 8 bases, and 13 bases lay outside the gene matches. CDR3 sequence: CASRRTGDASDGYTF. The CDR3 DNA sequence: TGTGCCAGCCGCCGGACAGGGGACGCCTCGGATGGCTACACCTTC.

This chain links TRBV2 with TRBJ2-3; 9 positions match TRBD2. The CDR3 is 15 residues long. The germline V gene encodes CDR1 SNHLY and CDR2 FYNNEI. J gave up 3 bases and V 4 bases, and 5 bases lay outside the gene matches. The CDR3 DNA reads as TGTGCCAGCAGTGGGCGGGGGGGAAGGACAGATACGCAGTATTTT. Its protein is CASSGRGGRTDTQYF. The full variable domain, its missing parts supplied by reference TRBV2 and TRBJ2-3, is EPEVTQTPSHQVTQMGQEVILRCVPISNHLYFYWYRQILGQKVEFLVSFYNNEISEKSEIFDDQFSVERPDGSNFTLKIRSTKLEDSAMYFCASSGRGGRTDTQYFGPGTRLTVL.

The chain links TRBV6-2 or TRBV6-3 to TRBJ2-1; 11 bases align to TRBD2. The CDR3 totals 17 residues. V lost 5 bases and J lost 2; bases outside the gene matches: 8. Germline assignment: CDR1 MNHEY and CDR2 SVGEGT. CDR3 protein: CASSLLAGGPPYNEQFF. As DNA, the CDR3 is TGTGCCAGCAGTCTATTAGCGGGGGGGCCACCCTACAATGAGCAGTTCTTC.

This clone was observed a few times. Other DNA variants within this sample encode the same CDR3. The chain links TRBV27 to TRBJ1-2; D remains unclear. The CDR3 loop spans 14 amino acids. Germline V CDR1 and CDR2: MNHEY, SMNVEV (reference sequence). V lost 2 bases, J lost 2 bases, and 9 bases lay in between. The CDR3 DNA is TGTGCCAGCAGTTTAAAGGGAGGGAACTATGGCTACACCTTC. Translation: CASSLKGGNYGYTF.

The chain is built from TRBV3-1 (or the pseudogene TRBV3-2) and TRBJ2-7, with D possibly TRBD2 on 6 matching bases. Trimming removed 2 bases from V and 9 bases from J, with 20 bases in between. The V gene's germline CDR1 is LGHDT and CDR2 YNNKEL (reference sequence). CDR3 length: 15 residues. The CDR3 sequence: CASSQRGSTTTRQYF. The DNA for the CDR3 is TGTGCCAGCAGCCAACGGGGGTCTACTACTACGAGGCAGTACTTC.